Listed here are 28 T cell receptor beta chains from one sample, sequenced in a study of T cell responses to AZD1222 COVID-19 vaccine. The assay was immunoSEQ multiplex PCR, and TCRdb's table has in-frame clones only and misses some. The profile shows just under 90,000 clones, around 88% of them singletons. The source was peripheral blood, collected on day 0 of MenACWY control vaccination. The receptors originated from an adult in good health.

The chain is built from TRBV4-1 and TRBJ2-1; 9 nucleotides agree with TRBD1. The CDR3 extends over 16 amino acids. V shed 4 bases, J shed 7 bases, and the junction held 11 bases outside the gene matches. The V gene's germline CDR1 is MGHRA and CDR2 YSYEKL. This CDR3 is CASSLDPGQGWNEQFF. In DNA, the CDR3 is TGCGCCAGCAGCCTCGACCCCGGACAGGGGTGGAATGAGCAGTTCTTC.

The chain links TRBV19 to TRBJ2-4; 7 bases map to TRBD1. The germline gives CDR1 LNHDA, CDR2 SQIVND (reference sequence). V shed 8 bases, J shed 0 bases, and the junction held 13 bases outside the gene matches. The CDR3 contains 17 residues. The CDR3 is CASGPGTAKEAKNIQYF. CDR3 coding DNA: TGTGCCAGTGGCCCCGGGACAGCAAAAGAAGCCAAAAACATTCAGTACTTC.

This rearrangement joins TRBV12-3 or TRBV12-4 to TRBJ1-5; D is perhaps TRBD1 (6 bases). V lost 6 bases and J lost 6, with 12 bases in between. CDR3 length equals 13 residues. The CDR3 region is CASSLRQAQPQHF. The DNA for the CDR3 is TGTGCCAGCAGCCTTAGACAGGCTCAGCCCCAGCATTTT.

V is TRBV19 and J is TRBJ1-1, with D maybe TRBD1 (5 bases). CDR3 length equals 12 residues. Germline V gene sequence: CDR1 LNHDA, CDR2 SQIVND (reference sequence). The ends were cut back, 5 bases at V and 8 bases at J, with 12 bases in the middle. CDR3 residues: CASSRWGFEAFF. The CDR3 DNA reads TGTGCCAGTAGTCGCTGGGGCTTCGAAGCTTTCTTT.

The chain carries TRBV30 and TRBJ1-4, with D maybe TRBD1 (6 bases). Per germline, CDR1 GTSNPN and CDR2 SVGIG (reference sequence). The CDR3 is 14 residues long. Trimming removed 4 bases from V and 6 bases from J, with 15 bases in between. CDR3 residues: CAWTEDSGHEKLFF. CDR3 DNA sequence: TGTGCCTGGACCGAGGACAGCGGCCATGAAAAACTGTTTTTT.

The gene calls are TRBV6-2 or TRBV6-3 and TRBJ2-1, with D possibly matching TRBD2 (6 bases). V gave up 5 bases and J gave up 6 bases, with 20 bases separating them. CDR1 and CDR2 from the germline V gene are MNHEY and SVGEGT. The CDR3 sequence is 16 residues long. CDR3 loop: CASSPRDWTRPNEQFF. The CDR3 DNA reads as TGTGCCAGCAGTCCGAGGGACTGGACGAGACCCAATGAGCAGTTCTTC.

The chain couples TRBV7-6 to TRBJ2-1, with 9 bases fitting TRBD2. The CDR3 covers 16 residues. Germline V gene data show CDR1 as SGHVS and CDR2 as FNYEAQ. J gave up 2 bases and V 3 bases, and 5 bases lay outside the gene matches. The CDR3 nucleotides are TGTGCCAGCAGCTTTTCAAGCGGGGGGACCTACAATGAGCAGTTCTTC. Translating gives CASSFSSGGTYNEQFF.

The chain carries TRBV5-6 and TRBJ1-1; 8 bases match TRBD1. Per the germline V gene, CDR1 is SGHDT and CDR2 is YYEEEE. CDR3 length: 14 amino acids. The V gene end was trimmed by 4 bases and the J gene end by 4 bases; junction bases not matched to a gene: 6. As DNA, the CDR3 is TGTGCCAGCAGCCCGGGACAGGCGGGCACTGAAGCTTTCTTT. Its protein product is CASSPGQAGTEAFF.

V usage is TRBV7-9 and J usage is TRBJ1-3; D remains unclear. The CDR3 has 16 residues. V lost 7 bases and J lost 0, with 16 bases in between. CDR1 and CDR2 (germline): SEHNR, FQNEAQ (reference sequence). CDR3 loop: CASTLDVSLSGNTIYF. In DNA form, the CDR3 reads TGTGCCAGCACCTTGGACGTCTCTCTCTCTGGAAACACCATATATTTT.

The CDR3 spells CASKMGGGARETQYF. As DNA, the CDR3 is TGTGCCAGCAAAATGGGAGGGGGGGCGCGAGAGACCCAGTACTTC. This chain joins TRBV5-4 and TRBJ2-5; D might be TRBD2 (7 bases). The V end lost 6 bases, the J end lost 4 bases, and 19 bases lay between the germline ends. Germline CDR1 and CDR2: SGHNT and YYREEE (reference sequence). This CDR3 comprises 15 residues.

The V gene is TRBV5-1, the J gene TRBJ2-7; possible D gene TRBD1, 6 bases. The CDR3 is made up of 14 amino acids. From germline, CDR1 is SGHRS and CDR2 YFSETQ. Trimming shortened V by 4 bases and J by 2 bases, and 13 bases separated the two germline ends. The DNA of the CDR3 is TGCGCCAGCAGCACCCAGGGGCCACCCTACGAGCAGTACTTC. This encodes CASSTQGPPYEQYF.

The J gene is TRBJ1-5, the V gene TRBV15; 10 bases are shared with TRBD1. Per germline, CDR1 LNHNV and CDR2 YYDKDF (reference sequence). With 3 bases clipped from V and 0 bases from J, the junction kept 2 bases outside the gene matches. The CDR3 runs 16 residues. CDR3 sequence: CATSSRTGGSNQPQHF. DNA for the CDR3: TGTGCCACCAGCAGTCGGACAGGGGGTAGCAATCAGCCCCAGCATTTT.

The chain carries TRBV7-2 and TRBJ1-3, with 7 bases fitting TRBD1. Germline-derived CDR1 and CDR2 are SGHTA and FQGNSA. The length of the CDR3 is 15 residues. V dropped 2 bases and J dropped 9; count of bases not matched to a gene: 10. CDR3 in DNA: TGTGCCAGCAGCTTAAGTCGACAGGGCCTAGGCACCATATATTTT. Protein: CASSLSRQGLGTIYF.

This chain uses TRBV18 with TRBJ1-5; 7 bases match TRBD1. V was pared by 5 bases and J by 5 bases, with 9 bases of the junction left unmatched. CDR3 length equals 15 residues. CDR1 is KGHSH, CDR2 LQKENI, per germline. CDR3 sequence reads: CASSYNRGGDQPQHF. For the CDR3, the DNA is TGTGCCAGCTCATACAACAGGGGAGGGGATCAGCCCCAGCATTTT. The whole variable domain, filled in from reference TRBV18 and TRBJ1-5, reads NAGVMQNPRHLVRRRGQEARLRCSPMKGHSHVYWYRQLPEEGLKFMVYLQKENIIDESGMPKERFSAEFPKEGPSILRIQQVVRGDSAAYFCASSYNRGGDQPQHFGDGTRLSIL.

CDR3: CASSSDSDSNQPQHF. CDR3 sequence (DNA): TGTGCCAGTAGTTCGGACAGTGATAGCAATCAGCCCCAGCATTTT. The chain uses TRBV19 and TRBJ1-5; D is possibly TRBD1 (6 bases). The CDR3 spans 15 residues. Germline assignment: CDR1 LNHDA and CDR2 SQIVND (reference sequence). With 5 bases removed from V and 0 bases from J, the gap between germline ends came to 11 bases. The variable domain in full, with the rest retrieved from reference TRBV19 and TRBJ1-5, is DGGITQSPKYLFRKEGQNVTLSCEQNLNHDAMYWYRQDPGQGLRLIYYSQIVNDFQKGDIAEGYSVSREKKESFPLTVTSAQKNPTAFYLCASSSDSDSNQPQHFGDGTRLSIL.

The V and J genes are TRBV25-1 and TRBJ1-4; D is unclear. Trimming took off 2 bases at V and 4 bases at J, with 11 bases between the two ends. The CDR3 totals 15 residues. Per the germline V gene, CDR1 is MGHDK and CDR2 is SYGVNS. CDR3 protein: CASSEELGFNEKLFF. The CDR3 DNA follows: TGTGCCAGCAGTGAAGAACTGGGGTTTAATGAAAAACTGTTTTTT.

The chain joins TRBV7-3 to TRBJ2-3; TRBD2 is a possible D gene (7 bases). The CDR3 runs 15 residues. The germline V gene encodes CDR1 SGHTA and CDR2 FQGTGA. The V and J ends lost 1 base and 2 bases respectively, with 10 bases between them. CDR3 amino acids: CASSLKGGNTDTQYF. DNA of the CDR3: TGTGCCAGCAGCTTAAAGGGGGGGAACACAGATACGCAGTATTTT. Full variable domain (rest looked up from reference TRBV7-3 and TRBJ2-3): GAGVSQTPSNKVTEKGKYVELRCDPISGHTALYWYRQSLGQGPEFLIYFQGTGAADDSGLPNDRFFAVRPEGSVSTLKIQRTERGDSAVYLCASSLKGGNTDTQYFGPGTRLTVL.

V and J are TRBV14 and TRBJ1-6, with D perhaps matching TRBD1 (6 bases). Trimming took off 1 base at V and 7 bases at J, with 8 bases between the two ends. CDR1 and CDR2 from the germline V gene are SGHDN and FVKESK. The CDR3 consists of 14 residues. CDR3 in amino acids: CASSQGTVNSPLHF. The CDR3 DNA sequence: TGTGCCAGCAGCCAAGGGACAGTGAATTCACCCCTCCACTTT.

This clone is termed medium-sized. V usage is TRBV9 and J usage is TRBJ2-1, with 7 bases identical to TRBD1. The trim removed 4 bases at V and 0 bases at J, leaving 4 bases unmatched. The CDR3 consists of 15 residues. The germline V gene has CDR1 SGDLS and CDR2 YYNGEE. The CDR3 coding sequence is TGTGCCAGCAGCCCACAGGGGAACTCCTACAATGAGCAGTTCTTC. Its protein product is CASSPQGNSYNEQFF.

The CDR3 region is CASSPRTSALNTEAFF. The CDR3 DNA reads as TGTGCCAGCAGCCCACGGACATCGGCGTTGAACACTGAAGCTTTCTTT. The chain uses TRBV3-1 (or the pseudogene TRBV3-2) and TRBJ1-1; D may be TRBD1 (5 bases). CDR3 length: 16 residues. Germline CDR1 reads LGHDT; CDR2 reads YNNKEL (reference sequence). V gave up 4 bases and J gave up 0 bases, with 15 bases separating them.

This chain links TRBV5-1 with TRBJ2-1; D is perhaps TRBD1 (5 bases). The CDR3 contains 14 residues. The germline V gene has CDR1 SGHRS and CDR2 YFSETQ. The V end lost 3 bases, the J end lost 5 bases, and 12 bases lay between the germline ends. The CDR3 DNA sequence: TGCGCCAGCAGCTCAACAGCAGGGAACAATGAGCAGTTCTTC. Its translation is CASSSTAGNNEQFF.

This clone was recorded once. This chain links TRBV12-5 with TRBJ2-2; D gene uncertain. Germline V CDR1 and CDR2: LGHNT, FRNRAP. V shed 4 bases and J shed 0 bases, with 6 bases lying between them. The CDR3 loop spans 14 amino acids. CDR3 loop: CASGSEANTGELFF. The CDR3 DNA sequence: TGTGCTAGTGGTTCTGAGGCGAACACCGGGGAGCTGTTTTTT.

This chain joins TRBV5-1 and TRBJ1-1; D ambiguous. The V gene's germline CDR1 is SGHRS and CDR2 YFSETQ. CDR3 size: 17 residues. Trimming cost V 0 bases and J 2 bases, with 17 bases left between them. CDR3 DNA sequence: TGCGCCAGCAGCTTGGCTATATCCCAGACGGACAACACTGAAGCTTTCTTT. This encodes CASSLAISQTDNTEAFF.

This chain links TRBV10-3 with TRBJ2-5, with D uncertain. Per germline, CDR1 ENHRY and CDR2 SYGVKD. V was cut by 3 bases and J by 2 bases, with 19 bases left in between. The CDR3 extends over 17 amino acids. The CDR3 sequence is CAISDSSALGSQETQYF. The CDR3 bases are TGTGCCATCAGTGATTCAAGCGCCCTCGGGTCTCAAGAGACCCAGTACTTC.

The rearrangement links TRBV3-1 (or the pseudogene TRBV3-2) to TRBJ2-1; D gene ambiguous. V lost 0 bases and J lost 14, with 14 bases in between. Germline CDR1 and CDR2: LGHDT and YNNKEL (reference sequence). The CDR3 loop spans 13 amino acids. The CDR3 spells CASSQDTSPTKFF. The CDR3 DNA reads as TGTGCCAGCAGCCAAGATACCTCGCCCACGAAGTTCTTC.

The chain employs TRBV12-3 or TRBV12-4 and TRBJ2-5; D uncertain. Trimming cost V 5 bases and J 7 bases, with 11 bases left between them. The CDR3 length is 12 residues. The CDR3 reads CASSRTLGTQYF. CDR3 nucleotides: TGTGCCAGCAGTAGGACCCTGGGGACCCAGTACTTC.

The rearrangement uses TRBV30 and TRBJ2-5; 8 positions agree with TRBD1. The V gene's germline CDR1 is GTSNPN and CDR2 SVGIG (reference sequence). Losses at the gene ends were 5 bases for V and 2 bases for J; bases not matched to a gene: 13. This CDR3 has 16 amino acids. The CDR3 DNA sequence: TGTGCCTGGTCTCAGGGGGCGATGGCCTTTCAAGAGACCCAGTACTTC. Its translation is CAWSQGAMAFQETQYF.

This clone was seen repeatedly, ten times or more. This chain joins TRBV5-6 and TRBJ2-7, with D maybe TRBD1 (6 bases). The V end lost 4 bases, the J end lost 2 bases, and 19 bases lay between the germline ends. CDR3 length: 16 amino acids. CDR1 is SGHDT, CDR2 YYEEEE, per germline. CDR3 amino acids: CASSLFLNRETYEQYF. DNA of the CDR3: TGTGCCAGCAGCCTATTTCTAAACAGGGAGACCTACGAGCAGTACTTC. The full variable domain, rest sourced from reference TRBV5-6 and TRBJ2-7, is DAGVTQSPTHLIKTRGQQVTLRCSPKSGHDTVSWYQQALGQGPQFIFQYYEEEERQRGNFPDRFSGHQFPNYSSELNVNALLLGDSALYLCASSLFLNRETYEQYFGPGTRLTVT.